This T cell receptor beta chain originates from a study of blood T cell repertoires in COVID-19. Study-level information: Sources were T cells, B-cell-depleted T cells, or PBMCs; the material itself was cDNA or gDNA.

The germline gives CDR1 SGHRS, CDR2 YFSETQ. The V end lost 4 bases, the J end lost 8 bases, and 12 bases lay between the germline ends. CDR3 size: 12 residues. Seattle cases were enrolled at active infection and followed longitudinally. As handled by the study authors: Researchers report that nucleated cell counts were estimated from reference gene primer amplification. TCRdb's copy holds only in-frame clones and misses some; the assay was immunoSEQ multiplex PCR. V, J and clone size derive from that table, while D and trimming were established from the DNA sequence. The sample carries 150,000 or so clones, roughly nine tenths recorded once.

The chain employs TRBV5-1 and TRBJ1-1, with a possible D match to TRBD1 (5 bases). Sequencing used peripheral blood. This sequence originates from a man younger than 35 with COVID-19, enrolled during active disease. The CDR3 region is CASSGARGEAFF. The CDR3 region has the DNA TGCGCCAGCAGCGGGGCGCGGGGGGAAGCTTTCTTT.